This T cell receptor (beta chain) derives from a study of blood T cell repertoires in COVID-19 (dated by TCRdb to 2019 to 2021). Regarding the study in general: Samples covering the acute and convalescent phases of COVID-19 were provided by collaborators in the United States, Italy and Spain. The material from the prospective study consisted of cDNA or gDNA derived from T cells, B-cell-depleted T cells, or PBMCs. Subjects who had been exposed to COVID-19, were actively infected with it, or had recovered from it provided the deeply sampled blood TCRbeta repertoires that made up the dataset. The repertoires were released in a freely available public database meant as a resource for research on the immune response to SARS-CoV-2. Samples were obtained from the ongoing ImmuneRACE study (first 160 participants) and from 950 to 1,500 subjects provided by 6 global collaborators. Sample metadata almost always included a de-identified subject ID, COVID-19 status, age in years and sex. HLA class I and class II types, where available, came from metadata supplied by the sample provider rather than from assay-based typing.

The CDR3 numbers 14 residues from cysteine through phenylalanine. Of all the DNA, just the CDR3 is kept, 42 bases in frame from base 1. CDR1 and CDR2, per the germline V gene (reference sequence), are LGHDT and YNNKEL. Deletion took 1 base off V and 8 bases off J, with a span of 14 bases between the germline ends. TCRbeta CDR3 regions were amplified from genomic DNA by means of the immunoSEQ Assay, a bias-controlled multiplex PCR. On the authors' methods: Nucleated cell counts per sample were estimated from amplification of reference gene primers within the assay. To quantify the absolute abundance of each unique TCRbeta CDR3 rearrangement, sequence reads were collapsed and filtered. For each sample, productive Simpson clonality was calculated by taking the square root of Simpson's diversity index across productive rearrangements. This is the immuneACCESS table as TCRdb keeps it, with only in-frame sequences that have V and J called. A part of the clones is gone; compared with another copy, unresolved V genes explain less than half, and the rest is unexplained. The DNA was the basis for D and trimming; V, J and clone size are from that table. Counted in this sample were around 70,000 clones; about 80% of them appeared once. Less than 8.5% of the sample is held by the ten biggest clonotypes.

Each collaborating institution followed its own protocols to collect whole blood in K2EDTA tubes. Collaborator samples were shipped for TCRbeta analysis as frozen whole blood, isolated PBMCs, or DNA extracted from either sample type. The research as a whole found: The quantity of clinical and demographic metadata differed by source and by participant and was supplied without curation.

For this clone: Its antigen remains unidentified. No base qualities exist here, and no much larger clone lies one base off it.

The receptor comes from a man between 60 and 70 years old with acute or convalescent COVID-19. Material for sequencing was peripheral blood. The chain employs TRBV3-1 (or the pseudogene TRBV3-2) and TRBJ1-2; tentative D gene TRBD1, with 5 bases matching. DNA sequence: TGTGCCAGCAGCCAAGCCTCCCCAGGGCCCGGCTACACCTTC. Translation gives CASSQASPGPGYTF.